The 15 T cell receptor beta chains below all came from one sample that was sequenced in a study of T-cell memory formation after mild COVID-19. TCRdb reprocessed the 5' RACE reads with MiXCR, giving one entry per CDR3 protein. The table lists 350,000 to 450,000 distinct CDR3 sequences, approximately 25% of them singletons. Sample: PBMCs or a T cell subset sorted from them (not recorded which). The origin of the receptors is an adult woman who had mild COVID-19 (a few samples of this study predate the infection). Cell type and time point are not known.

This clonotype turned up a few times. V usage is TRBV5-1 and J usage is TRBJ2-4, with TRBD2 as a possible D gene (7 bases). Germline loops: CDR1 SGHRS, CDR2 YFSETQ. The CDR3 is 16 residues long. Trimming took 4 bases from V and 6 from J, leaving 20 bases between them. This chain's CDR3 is CASSPRNERGGNIQYF. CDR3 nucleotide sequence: TGCGCCAGCAGCCCCCGCAACGAAAGGGGGGGAAACATTCAGTACTTC.

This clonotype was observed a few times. The CDR3 protein is CASSLRTGGQNTEAFF. The DNA of the CDR3 is TGCGCCAGCAGCCTGAGGACAGGGGGACAGAACACTGAAGCTTTCTTT. The rearrangement links TRBV4-1 to TRBJ1-1; 10 bases match TRBD1. The CDR3 length is 16 residues. After removal of 4 bases from V and 1 base from J, the junction contained 6 bases not matched to a gene. Germline CDR1 MGHRA, CDR2 YSYEKL.

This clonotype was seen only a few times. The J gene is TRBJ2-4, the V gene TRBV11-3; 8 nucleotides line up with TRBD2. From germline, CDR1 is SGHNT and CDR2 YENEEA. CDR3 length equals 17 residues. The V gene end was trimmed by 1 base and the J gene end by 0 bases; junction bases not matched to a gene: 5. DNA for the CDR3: TGTGCCAGCAGCTTAGGTGGCCTAGCGGGAGCCAAAAACATTCAGTACTTC. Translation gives CASSLGGLAGAKNIQYF.

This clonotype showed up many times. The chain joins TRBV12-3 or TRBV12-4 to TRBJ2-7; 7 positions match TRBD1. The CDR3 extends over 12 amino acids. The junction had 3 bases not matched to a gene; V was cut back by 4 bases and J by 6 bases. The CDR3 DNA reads TGTGCCAGCAGTTGGGACAGAGGCGAGCAGTACTTC. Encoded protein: CASSWDRGEQYF.

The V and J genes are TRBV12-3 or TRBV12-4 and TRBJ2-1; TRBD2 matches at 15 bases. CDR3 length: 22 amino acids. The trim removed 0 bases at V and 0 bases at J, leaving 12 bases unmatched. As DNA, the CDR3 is TGTGCCAGCAGTTTAGCCCTAGTCCGGACTAGCGGGAGGGCCTTCTCCTACAATGAGCAGTTCTTC. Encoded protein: CASSLALVRTSGRAFSYNEQFF.

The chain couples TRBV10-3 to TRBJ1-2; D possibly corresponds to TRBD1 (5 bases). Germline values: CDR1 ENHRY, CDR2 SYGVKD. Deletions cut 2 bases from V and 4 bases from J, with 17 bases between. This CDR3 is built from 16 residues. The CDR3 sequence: CAISEKTGAGFYGYTF. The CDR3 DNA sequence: TGTGCCATCAGTGAGAAGACCGGGGCAGGGTTCTATGGCTACACCTTC.

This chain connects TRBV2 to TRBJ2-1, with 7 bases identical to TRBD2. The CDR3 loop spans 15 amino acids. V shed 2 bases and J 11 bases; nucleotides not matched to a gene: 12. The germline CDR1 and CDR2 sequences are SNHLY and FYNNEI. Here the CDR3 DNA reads TGTGCCAGCAGTGAATCAGGTATGGAGACTAGCAAGCAGTTCTTC. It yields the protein CASSESGMETSKQFF. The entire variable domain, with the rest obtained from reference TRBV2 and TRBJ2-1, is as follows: EPEVTQTPSHQVTQMGQEVILRCVPISNHLYFYWYRQILGQKVEFLVSFYNNEISEKSEIFDDQFSVERPDGSNFTLKIRSTKLEDSAMYFCASSESGMETSKQFFGPGTRLTVL.

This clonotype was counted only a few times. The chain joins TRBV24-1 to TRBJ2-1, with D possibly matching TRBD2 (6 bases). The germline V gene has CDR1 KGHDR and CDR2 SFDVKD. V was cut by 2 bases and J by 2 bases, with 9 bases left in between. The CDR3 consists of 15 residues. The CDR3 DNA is TGTGCCACCAGTGATTCGGGAGCGACCTACAATGAGCAGTTCTTC. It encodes CATSDSGATYNEQFF.

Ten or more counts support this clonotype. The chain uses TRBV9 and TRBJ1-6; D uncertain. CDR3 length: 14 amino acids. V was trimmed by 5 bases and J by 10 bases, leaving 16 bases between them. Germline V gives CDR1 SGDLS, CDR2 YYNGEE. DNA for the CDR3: TGTGCCAGCAGTCAAGGAGGGAGCAACTCACCCCTCCACTTT. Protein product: CASSQGGSNSPLHF.

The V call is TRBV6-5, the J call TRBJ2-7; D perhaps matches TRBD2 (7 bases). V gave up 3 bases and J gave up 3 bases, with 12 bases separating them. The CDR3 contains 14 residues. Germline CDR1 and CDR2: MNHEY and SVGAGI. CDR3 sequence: CASSYRGGVYEQYF. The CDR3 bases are TGTGCCAGCAGTTATAGAGGGGGGGTCTACGAGCAGTACTTC.

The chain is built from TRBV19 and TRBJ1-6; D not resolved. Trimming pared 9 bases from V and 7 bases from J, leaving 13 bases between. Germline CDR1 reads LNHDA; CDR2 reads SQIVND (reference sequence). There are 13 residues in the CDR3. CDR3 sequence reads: CASPVGGNSPLHF. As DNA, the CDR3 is TGTGCCAGCCCGGTCGGCGGGAATTCACCCCTCCACTTT.

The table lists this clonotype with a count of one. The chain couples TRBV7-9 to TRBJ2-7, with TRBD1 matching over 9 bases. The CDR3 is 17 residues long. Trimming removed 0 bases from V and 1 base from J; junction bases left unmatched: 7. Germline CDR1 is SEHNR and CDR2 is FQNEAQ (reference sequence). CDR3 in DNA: TGTGCCAGCAGCTTAGCCAGCGGGACAGGGAAATCCTACGAGCAGTACTTC. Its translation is CASSLASGTGKSYEQYF.

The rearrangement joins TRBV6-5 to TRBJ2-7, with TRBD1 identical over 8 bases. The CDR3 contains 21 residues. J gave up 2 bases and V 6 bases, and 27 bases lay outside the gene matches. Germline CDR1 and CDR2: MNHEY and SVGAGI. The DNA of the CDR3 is TGTGCCAGCAGGTTAAACCCGGGACAGGCACTACCATCAGGTAAAACCTACGAGCAGTACTTC. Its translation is CASRLNPGQALPSGKTYEQYF.

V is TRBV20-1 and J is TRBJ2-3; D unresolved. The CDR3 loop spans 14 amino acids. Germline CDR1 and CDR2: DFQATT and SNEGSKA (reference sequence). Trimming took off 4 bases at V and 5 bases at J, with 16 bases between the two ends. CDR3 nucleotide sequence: TGCAGTGCTAAGATTCTGGAGTCGAGAGATACGCAGTATTTT. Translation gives CSAKILESRDTQYF.

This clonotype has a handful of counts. CDR3 bases: TGCGCCAGCAGCTTGGGACCCGGGACATCTGGAGGCTACACCTTC. Translating gives CASSLGPGTSGGYTF. The chain couples TRBV5-1 to TRBJ1-2; D possibly corresponds to TRBD1 (6 bases). Deletions cut 0 bases from V and 8 bases from J, with 17 bases between. From germline, CDR1 is SGHRS and CDR2 YFSETQ. The CDR3 sequence is 15 residues long.